A single sample is the source of the 13 T cell receptor beta chains below, sequenced in a study of read filtering for tumor transcriptome and immune sequencing. Molecular barcoded adaptors covering alpha/delta and beta/gamma chains were used on roughly 400 ng RNA. Each CDR3 protein gets one entry after TCRdb re-called the reads with MiXCR. Of around 140,000 distinct CDR3 sequences listed, about 13% are singletons. The specimen sequenced was a population of CD138-negative cells sorted from bone marrow. These receptors originate from a donor over 35 with multiple myeloma.

This rearrangement joins TRBV7-3 to TRBJ2-2, with D possibly being TRBD2 (6 bases). V was clipped by 8 bases and J by 0 bases, with 13 bases between them. From germline, CDR1 is SGHTA and CDR2 FQGTGA. The CDR3 is made up of 15 amino acids. The DNA for the CDR3 is TGTGCCAGCTCCTTCGGGGAGGCGAACACCGGGGAGCTGTTTTTT. Residues: CASSFGEANTGELFF.

This clonotype was recorded a few times. V is TRBV7-2 and J is TRBJ2-1; 7 bases are shared with TRBD2. Trimming at V came to 1 base and at J to 7 bases, leaving 10 bases not matched to a gene. The length of the CDR3 is 16 residues. The germline gives CDR1 SGHTA, CDR2 FQGNSA. CDR3 sequence: CASSLGRRGSINEQFF. CDR3 nucleotides: TGTGCCAGCAGCTTAGGCCGCCGCGGGAGTATAAATGAGCAGTTCTTC.

This rearrangement joins TRBV18 to TRBJ2-3; 8 positions agree with TRBD2. V lost 3 bases and J lost 3; bases outside the gene matches: 5. Germline lookup yields CDR1 KGHSH and CDR2 LQKENI. The CDR3 runs 15 residues. The CDR3, as DNA: TGTGCCAGCTCACCTTCAGTAGCGGGAACAGATACGCAGTATTTT. The encoded protein is CASSPSVAGTDTQYF.

The rearrangement links TRBV4-2 to TRBJ2-1, with a weak D call TRBD2 (5 bases). CDR1 and CDR2 from the germline V gene are LGHNA and YNFKEQ. With 1 base removed from V and 11 bases from J, the gap between germline ends came to 12 bases. The CDR3 spans 13 residues. The CDR3 nucleotides are TGTGCCAGCAGCCAAGGATCCGGGAATAAGCAGTTCTTC. Translating gives CASSQGSGNKQFF.

As regards this clonotype: A much larger clone sits a single nucleotide away, making a read error possible. The V and J genes are TRBV7-8 and TRBJ2-3; no reliable D call. Germline V CDR1 and CDR2: SGHVS, FQNEAQ. The CDR3 has 14 amino acids. V shed 8 bases and J shed 6 bases, with 18 bases lying between them. CDR3 coding DNA: TGTGCCAGCTGCTACCCGAGACTTTCTGATACGCAGTATTTT. Its protein is CASCYPRLSDTQYF.

The sample holds many counts of this clonotype. V is TRBV4-3 and J is TRBJ1-6, with unresolved D. The CDR3 covers 16 residues. From germline, CDR1 is LGHNA and CDR2 YSLEER. V lost 0 bases to trimming and J lost 10 bases, with 16 bases between them. CDR3 amino acids: CASSQDDSGLGSPLHF. Written as DNA, the CDR3 is TGCGCCAGCAGCCAAGATGATTCAGGTCTCGGGTCACCCCTCCACTTT.

The sample holds many counts of this clonotype. CDR3 coding DNA: TGCAGTGCTAGAGAGAGCGGGAGGTCCTACAATGAGCAGTTCTTC. It translates to CSARESGRSYNEQFF. V gene TRBV20-1 combines with J gene TRBJ2-1, with 9 bases fitting TRBD2. The length of the CDR3 is 15 residues. Germline CDR1 reads DFQATT; CDR2 reads SNEGSKA (reference sequence). V lost 0 bases, J lost 1 base, and 1 base stayed unmatched.

The table lists this clonotype with many counts. This chain links TRBV20-1 with TRBJ2-7; 7 nucleotides agree with TRBD2. J lost 4 bases, V lost 3 bases, and 9 bases had no gene match. The CDR3 covers 14 residues. The germline CDR1 and CDR2 sequences are DFQATT and SNEGSKA (reference sequence). The CDR3 here is CSARGRGRPYEQYF. The CDR3 coding sequence is TGCAGTGCTAGGGGGAGGGGTCGACCTTACGAGCAGTACTTC.

This clonotype was counted ten times or more. The CDR3 loop reads CASSQSYNSPLHF. The CDR3 DNA reads TGTGCCAGTTCACAGAGCTATAATTCACCCCTCCACTTT. This chain links TRBV14 with TRBJ1-6; D is unresolved. CDR3 size: 13 residues. V gave up 9 bases and J gave up 3 bases, with 9 bases separating them. Germline values: CDR1 SGHDN, CDR2 FVKESK.

This clonotype was seen many times. The chain combines TRBV7-9 with TRBJ2-7, with D perhaps matching TRBD1 (6 bases). There are 12 residues in the CDR3. Germline CDR1 is SEHNR and CDR2 is FQNEAQ (reference sequence). Trimming cost V 5 bases and J 4 bases, with 9 bases left between them. DNA for the CDR3: TGTGCCAGCAGCGTAGACAGGTACGAGCAGTACTTC. It codes for CASSVDRYEQYF.

For this clonotype: Only one base separates this from a far larger clonotype, so it likely reflects a read error. For the CDR3, the DNA is TGTGCCAGCAGCCCCACAGGTACGCAGTATTTT. It translates to CASSPTGTQYF. This rearrangement joins TRBV7-8 to TRBJ2-3; a weak D match, TRBD1 (5 bases). The CDR3 runs to 11 residues. From germline, CDR1 is SGHVS and CDR2 FQNEAQ.

This clonotype was found many times. In nucleotides, the CDR3 is TGTGCCAGCAGTTACAGTCAGACTAGCGGAAGAAGGGGAGATACGCAGTATTTT. Amino acid sequence: CASSYSQTSGRRGDTQYF. The chain is built from TRBV6-2 or TRBV6-3 and TRBJ2-3; 9 bases map to TRBD2. V trimming: 2 bases; J trimming: 5 bases; junction bases outside the gene matches: 14. The CDR3 spans 18 residues. The germline gives CDR1 MNHEY, CDR2 SVGEGT.

This clonotype was seen many times. The V call is TRBV27, the J call TRBJ1-3, with TRBD1 matching over 7 bases. There are 12 residues in the CDR3. Germline V CDR1 and CDR2: MNHEY, SMNVEV (reference sequence). The junction had 3 bases not matched to a gene; V was cut back by 6 bases and J by 7 bases. The CDR3 DNA follows: TGTGCCAGCAGGGGGACAGAGAACACCATATATTTT. Its translation: CASRGTENTIYF.